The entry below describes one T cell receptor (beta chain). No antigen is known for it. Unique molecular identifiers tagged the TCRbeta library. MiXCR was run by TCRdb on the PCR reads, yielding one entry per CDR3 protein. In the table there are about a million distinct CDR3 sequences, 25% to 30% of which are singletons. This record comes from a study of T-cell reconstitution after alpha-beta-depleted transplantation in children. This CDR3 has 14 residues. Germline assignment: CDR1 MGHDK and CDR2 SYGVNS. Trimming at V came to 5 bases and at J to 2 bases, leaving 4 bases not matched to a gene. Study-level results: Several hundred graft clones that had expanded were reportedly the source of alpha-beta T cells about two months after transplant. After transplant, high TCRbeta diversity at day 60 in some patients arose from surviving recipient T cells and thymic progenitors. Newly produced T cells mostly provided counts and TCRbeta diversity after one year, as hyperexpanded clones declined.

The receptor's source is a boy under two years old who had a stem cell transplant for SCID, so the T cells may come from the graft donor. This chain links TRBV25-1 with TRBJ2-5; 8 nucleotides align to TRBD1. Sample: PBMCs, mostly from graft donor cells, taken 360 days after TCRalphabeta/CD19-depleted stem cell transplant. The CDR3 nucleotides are TGTGCCAGCAGTCAGACAGGGGTTCAAGAGACCCAGTACTTC. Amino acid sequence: CASSQTGVQETQYF.